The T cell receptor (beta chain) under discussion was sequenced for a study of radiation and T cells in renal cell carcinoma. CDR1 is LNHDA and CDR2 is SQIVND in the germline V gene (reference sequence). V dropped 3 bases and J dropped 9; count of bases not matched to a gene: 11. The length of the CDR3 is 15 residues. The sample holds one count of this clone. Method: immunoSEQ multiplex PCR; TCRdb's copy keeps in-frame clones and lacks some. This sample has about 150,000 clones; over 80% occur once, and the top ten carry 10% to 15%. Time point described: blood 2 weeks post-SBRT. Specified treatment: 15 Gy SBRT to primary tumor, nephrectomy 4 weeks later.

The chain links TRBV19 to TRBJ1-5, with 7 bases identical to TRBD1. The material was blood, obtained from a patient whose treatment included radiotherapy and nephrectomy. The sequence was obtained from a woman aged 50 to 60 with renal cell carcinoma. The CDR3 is CASSILQGGVGPQHF. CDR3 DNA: TGTGCCAGTAGTATTCTTCAAGGGGGCGTGGGGCCCCAGCATTTT.